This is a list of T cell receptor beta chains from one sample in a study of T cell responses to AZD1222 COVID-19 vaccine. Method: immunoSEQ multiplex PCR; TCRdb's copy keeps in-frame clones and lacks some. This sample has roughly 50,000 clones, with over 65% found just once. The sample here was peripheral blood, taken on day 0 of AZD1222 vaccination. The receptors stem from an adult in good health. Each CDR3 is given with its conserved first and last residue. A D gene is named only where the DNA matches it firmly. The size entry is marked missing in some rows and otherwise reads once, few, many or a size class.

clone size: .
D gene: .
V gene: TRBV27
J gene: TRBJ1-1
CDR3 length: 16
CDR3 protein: CASSSGLSGTPGGAFF
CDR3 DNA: TGTGCCAGCAGTTCGGGTCTGTCAGGCACCCCGGGGGGAGCTTTCTTT

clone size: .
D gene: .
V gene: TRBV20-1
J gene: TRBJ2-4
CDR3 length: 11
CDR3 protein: CSAHPGNIQYF
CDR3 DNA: TGCAGTGCACACCCAGGAAACATTCAGTACTTC

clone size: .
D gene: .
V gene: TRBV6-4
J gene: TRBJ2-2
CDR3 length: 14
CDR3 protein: CASSFGSDTGELFF
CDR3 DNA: TGTGCCAGCAGTTTCGGGTCGGACACCGGGGAGCTGTTTTTT

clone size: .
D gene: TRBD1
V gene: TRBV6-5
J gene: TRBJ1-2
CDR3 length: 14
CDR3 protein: CASNSNDRGYGYTF
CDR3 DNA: TGTGCCAGTAACTCCAATGACAGGGGCTATGGCTACACCTTC

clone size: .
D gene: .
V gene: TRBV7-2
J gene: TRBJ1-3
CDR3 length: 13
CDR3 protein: CASSSGYGNTIYF
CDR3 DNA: TGTGCCAGCAGCTCTGGGTACGGAAACACCATATATTTT

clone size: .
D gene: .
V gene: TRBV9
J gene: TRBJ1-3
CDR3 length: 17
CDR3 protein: CASSAVAGWQGGNTIYF
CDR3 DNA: TGTGCCAGCAGCGCGGTAGCCGGGTGGCAGGGTGGAAACACCATATATTTT

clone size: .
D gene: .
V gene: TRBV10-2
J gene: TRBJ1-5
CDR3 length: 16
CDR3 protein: CASSDHGPGVPQPQHF
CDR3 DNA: TGCGCCAGCAGTGATCACGGCCCGGGGGTCCCTCAGCCCCAGCATTTT

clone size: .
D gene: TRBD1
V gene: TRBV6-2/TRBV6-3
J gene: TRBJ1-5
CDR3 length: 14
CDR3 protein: CASSKQGAGQPQHF
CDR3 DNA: TGTGCCAGCAGTAAACAGGGGGCGGGTCAGCCCCAGCATTTT

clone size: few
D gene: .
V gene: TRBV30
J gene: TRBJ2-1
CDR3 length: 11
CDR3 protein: CAWRHGFGQFF
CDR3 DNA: TGTGCCTGGAGGCATGGGTTTGGGCAGTTCTTC

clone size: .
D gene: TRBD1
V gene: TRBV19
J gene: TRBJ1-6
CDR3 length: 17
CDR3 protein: CASSITGQGAQDSPLHF
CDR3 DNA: TGTGCCAGTAGTATCACGGGACAGGGGGCGCAGGATTCACCCCTCCACTTT

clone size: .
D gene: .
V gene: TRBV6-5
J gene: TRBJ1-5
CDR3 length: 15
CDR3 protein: CASTASGAGNQPQHF
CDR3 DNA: TGTGCCAGCACGGCCTCCGGAGCGGGCAATCAGCCCCAGCATTTT

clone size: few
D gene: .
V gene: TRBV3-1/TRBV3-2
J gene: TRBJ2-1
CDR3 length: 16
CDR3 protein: CASSQRGSFSYNEQFF
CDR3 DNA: TGTGCCAGCAGCCAACGGGGGTCCTTCTCCTACAATGAGCAGTTCTTC

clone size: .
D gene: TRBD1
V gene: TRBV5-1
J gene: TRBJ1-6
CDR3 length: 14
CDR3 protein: CASSVGQVNSPLHF
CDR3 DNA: TGCGCCAGCAGCGTCGGACAGGTTAATTCACCCCTCCACTTT